This is a list of T cell receptor beta chains from one sample in a study of cytotoxic CD8 clonotypes in ibrutinib-treated CLL. Generated by immunoSEQ multiplex PCR, the TCRdb table keeps only in-frame clones and is missing some. This sample has about 140,000 clones; about 80% occur once, and the top ten carry 4.5% to 6.5%. The sample here was PBMCs, taken after 24 months of ibrutinib treatment. All receptors come from a human donor with chronic lymphocytic leukemia. Each CDR3 is given with its conserved first and last residue. For some rows the clone size is stated as once, few or many, or as a class when expanded; others skip it.

V,size,length,J,CDR3
TRBV6-1,few,13,TRBJ2-1,CASSEGGFWEQFF
TRBV29-1,-,11,TRBJ2-3,CSVDPTDTQYF
TRBV16,-,13,TRBJ2-5,CASSQSWVETQYF
TRBV7-3,-,14,TRBJ2-3,CASSVWGRTDTQYF
TRBV14,-,13,TRBJ2-3,CASSQTRTDTQYF
TRBV6-5,-,14,TRBJ1-5,CASSPTGGNQPQHF
TRBV28,-,16,TRBJ2-7,CASSFLQGTYSYEQYF
TRBV7-2,-,13,TRBJ2-1,CASSLGRNNEQFF
TRBV5-1,-,13,TRBJ1-4,CASSRTVNEKLFF
TRBV15,few,12,TRBJ1-2,CATSRDQGGYTF
TRBV4-3,many,15,TRBJ1-4,CASSQSVLGIGGLFF
TRBV10-3,-,13,TRBJ2-7,CAISEPARGVQYF
TRBV7-2,-,16,TRBJ1-1,CASSLEGQKINTEAFF
TRBV4-3,-,14,TRBJ1-3,CASSQDSFGNTIYF
TRBV30,few,17,TRBJ1-6,CAWSVQKGNQGGSPLHF